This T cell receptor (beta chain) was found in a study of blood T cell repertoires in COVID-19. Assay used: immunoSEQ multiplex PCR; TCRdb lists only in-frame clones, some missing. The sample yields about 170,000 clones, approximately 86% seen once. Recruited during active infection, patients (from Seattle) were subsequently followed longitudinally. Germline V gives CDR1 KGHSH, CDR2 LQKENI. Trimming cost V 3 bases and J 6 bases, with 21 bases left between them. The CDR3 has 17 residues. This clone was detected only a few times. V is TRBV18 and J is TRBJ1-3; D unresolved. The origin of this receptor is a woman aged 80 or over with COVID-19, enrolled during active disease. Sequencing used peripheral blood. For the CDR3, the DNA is TGTGCCAGCTCACCCGATGACGCGGAAGGTCGCGCAAACACCATATATTTT. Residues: CASSPDDAEGRANTIYF.